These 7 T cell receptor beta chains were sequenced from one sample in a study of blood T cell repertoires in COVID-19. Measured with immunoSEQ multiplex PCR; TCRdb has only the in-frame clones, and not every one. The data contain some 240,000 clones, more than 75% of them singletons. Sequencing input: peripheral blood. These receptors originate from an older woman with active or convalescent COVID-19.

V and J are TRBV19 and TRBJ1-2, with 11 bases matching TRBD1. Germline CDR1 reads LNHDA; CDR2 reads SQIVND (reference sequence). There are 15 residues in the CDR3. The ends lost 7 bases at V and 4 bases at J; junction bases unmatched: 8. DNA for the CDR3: TGTGCCAGTACCCGGACAGGGGGCTGGGGCTATGGCTACACCTTC. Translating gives CASTRTGGWGYGYTF.

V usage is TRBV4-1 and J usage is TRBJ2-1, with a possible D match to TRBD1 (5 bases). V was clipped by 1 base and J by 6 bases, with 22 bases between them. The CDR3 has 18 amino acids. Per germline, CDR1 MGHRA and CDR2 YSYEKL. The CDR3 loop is CASSQAGIQGGTGNEQFF. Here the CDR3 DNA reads TGCGCCAGCAGCCAAGCCGGTATCCAGGGCGGCACTGGCAATGAGCAGTTCTTC.

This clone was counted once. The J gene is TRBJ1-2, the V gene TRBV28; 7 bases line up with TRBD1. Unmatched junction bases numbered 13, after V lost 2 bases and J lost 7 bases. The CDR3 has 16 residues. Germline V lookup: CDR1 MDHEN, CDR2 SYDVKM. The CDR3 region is CASSLQGTVQGGGYTF. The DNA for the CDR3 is TGTGCCAGCAGTTTACAGGGGACAGTTCAGGGCGGTGGCTACACCTTC.

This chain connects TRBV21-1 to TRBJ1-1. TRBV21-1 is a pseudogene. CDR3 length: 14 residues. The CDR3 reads CASSKEGENTEAFF. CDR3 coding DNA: TGTGCCAGCAGCAAAGAAGGAGAGAACACTGAAGCTTTCTTT.

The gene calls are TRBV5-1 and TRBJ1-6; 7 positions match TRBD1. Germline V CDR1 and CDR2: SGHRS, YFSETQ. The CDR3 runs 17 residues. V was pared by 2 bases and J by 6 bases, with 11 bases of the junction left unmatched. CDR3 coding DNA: TGCGCCAGCAGCTTATCCACAGGGGTAGGAGCTAATTCACCCCTCCACTTT. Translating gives CASSLSTGVGANSPLHF.

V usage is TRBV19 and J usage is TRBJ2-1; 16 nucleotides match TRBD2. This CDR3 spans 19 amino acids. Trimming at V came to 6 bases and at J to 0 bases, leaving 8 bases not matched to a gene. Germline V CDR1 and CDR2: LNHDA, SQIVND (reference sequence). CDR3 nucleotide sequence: TGTGCCAGTAGGACCGGGACTAGCGGGGGGGCCCGCTCCTACAATGAGCAGTTCTTC. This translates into CASRTGTSGGARSYNEQFF.

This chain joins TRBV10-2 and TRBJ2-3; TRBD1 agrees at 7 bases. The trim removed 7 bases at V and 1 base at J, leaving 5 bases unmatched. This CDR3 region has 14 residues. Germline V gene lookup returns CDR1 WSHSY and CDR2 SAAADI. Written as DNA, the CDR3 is TGCGCCAGCAAAAGAGGGGGCCGCACAGATACGCAGTATTTT. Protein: CASKRGGRTDTQYF.